Presented here are 4 T cell receptor beta chains from one specimen sequenced in a study of blood T cell repertoires in COVID-19. Sequenced by immunoSEQ multiplex PCR; TCRdb stores in-frame clones only, minus some. The sample gives roughly 150,000 clones, 75% to 85% of which show up once; 5% is in the top ten. Sample: peripheral blood. Every receptor here comes from a woman aged 50 to 60 with acute or convalescent COVID-19.

V usage is TRBV5-1 and J usage is TRBJ1-1, with D tentatively TRBD1 (5 bases). CDR1 SGHRS and CDR2 YFSETQ come from the germline V gene. This CDR3 spans 14 amino acids. The V gene lost 0 bases and the J gene lost 7 bases, with 13 bases spanning the gap. The CDR3 DNA reads TGCGCCAGCAGCTTGGCCCAGGGAGGGGATGAAGCTTTCTTT. Protein product: CASSLAQGGDEAFF.

This rearrangement joins TRBV27 to TRBJ2-1; 9 bases are a match to TRBD2. The germline V gene encodes CDR1 MNHEY and CDR2 SMNVEV (reference sequence). After removal of 3 bases from V and 0 bases from J, the junction contained 0 bases not matched to a gene. This CDR3 has 15 residues. The CDR3 region has the DNA TGTGCCAGCAGTTTGCGGGGGGGCTCCTACAATGAGCAGTTCTTC. Amino acid sequence: CASSLRGGSYNEQFF.

This clone has at least ten counts. The chain is built from TRBV3-1 (or the pseudogene TRBV3-2) and TRBJ2-5; 7 nucleotides agree with TRBD1. This CDR3 has 13 residues. J lost 4 bases, V lost 4 bases, and 3 bases had no gene match. Germline V gives CDR1 LGHDT, CDR2 YNNKEL (reference sequence). The CDR3 DNA is TGTGCCAGCAGCCCCGGGACAGTAGAGACCCAGTACTTC. It is translated as CASSPGTVETQYF.

The gene calls are TRBV28 and TRBJ1-2; D is undetermined. Trimming removed 6 bases from V and 7 bases from J, with 12 bases in between. This CDR3 has 12 amino acids. CDR1 is MDHEN and CDR2 is SYDVKM in the germline V gene. DNA for the CDR3: TGTGCCAGCAGCTCCCCGTTCTCTGGCTACACCTTC. This sequence encodes CASSSPFSGYTF.